Reported below is one T cell receptor beta chain. Its antigen target is currently unknown. No base qualities exist here, and no much larger clone lies one base off it. The CDR3 starts with the cysteine, ends with the phenylalanine, and has 14 residues. Only the CDR3 DNA is retained, 42 bases long and in frame from the first base. CDR1 is given as SGHVS and CDR2 as FNYEAQ, both from the germline V gene. V lost 5 bases and J lost 7 bases, and the count of bases not matched to a germline gene is 10. This specimen comes from a study of shared clonotypes between healthy human individuals (dated by TCRdb to 2018 to 2020). Background on the whole study: Three men and two women, aged 18 to 49 years, made up the cohort. Between about 0.85 and 8.9 billion PBMCs per donor were obtained by leukapheresis. To increase sequencing depth and limit assay-specific biases, different laboratories used diverse techniques to prepare libraries and sequence TCR repertoires. For each donor, three plates each were used for CD4 naive and CD4 memory, two plates were used for CD8 naive, and one plate was used for CD8 memory. The study deeply sequenced blood TCR repertoires of about five healthy adults to estimate repertoire size and the extent of clonotype sharing between individuals. The full study reports these points: Pairwise subsampling led to the expectation that sequencing depth would affect the degree of clonotype sharing among donors. Compared with non-shared clonotypes, the clonotypes found in all four sorted-subset donors had higher generation probabilities. Larger estimated clonotype richness was generally found for naive subsets than for memory subsets. Sampling was restricted to blood, and TCR repertoires in tissue are likely to differ from TCR repertoires in blood. Sharing across a handful of donors was observed for approximately 4.6% of naive CD4, over 3% of naive CD8, roughly 2.4% of memory CD4, and around 0.44% of memory CD8 clonotypes. Even with the large sequencing depth, rarefaction of the sorted-subset datasets indicated that sequencing was incomplete. Because the study included only a small number of donors, the genetic and exposure-history diversity represented was limited.

CD8 naive samples consisted of CD45RO-negative cells that were positively selected for CCR7, yielding a CD45RA+CCR7+ population without TemRA cells. The donors were healthy, HIV-negative adults who had no recently reported acute infections or vaccinations. All donors were Caucasian adults living in Nashville, Tennessee, USA. Blood was obtained by leukapheresis, after which PBMCs were separated by Ficoll-Histopaque density gradient centrifugation and cryopreserved in liquid nitrogen vapor phase. Analytical flow cytometry was used to check the purity and quantity of each magnetically sorted T cell population. Each sorted fraction had its genomic DNA isolated and then quantified by UV absorbance on a Nanodrop 2000c. TCR CDR3 regions were amplified from genomic DNA by multiplex PCR using the deep immunoSEQ assay. For each cell subset, the extracted genomic DNA was distributed evenly across all wells of several immunoSEQ 96-well plates, and each plate served as one replicate. For sorted subsets, about 0.2 ug genomic DNA, equal to 25,000 to 35,000 T cell genomes, was loaded into each replicate PCR. The purified libraries were quantified using a Qubit 3.0 fluorometer, sized with a Bioanalyzer 2100, and then quantified again using the KAPA Library Quantification kit. Every immunoSEQ 96-well plate was sequenced on a dedicated single-read 150-cycle Illumina NextSeq 550 flow cell. The original methods were these. Because only junctional sequences without quality scores were contained in the immunoSEQ output, filtering matching that applied to full-length reads could not be performed. Sequences were annotated with PyIR, a Python wrapper for IgBLAST v1.9, using IMGT germline references to assign V/J genes and CDR3. Reads were removed for weak V/J assignments (E-value above 1e-6), missing CDR3, stop codons, out-of-frame junctions, or ambiguous translated residues. V3J clonotypes were defined as sequences sharing an identical inferred V gene, J gene, and CDR3 amino acid sequence. To compute the percentage overlap between repertoires, the number of shared unique clonotypes was divided by the size of the smaller repertoire. Repertoire richness was assessed with RTK rarefaction, the Chao1 estimator, and Recon v2.1 estimates of unobserved clonotypes. OLGA was used to compute generation probabilities for all TCRbeta clonotypes that the gDNA method yielded from several donors. This immuneACCESS table, as held by TCRdb, lists in-frame sequences with V and J called but not all clones. Of the missing ones, under half trace to an unresolved V gene in checked studies; the others have no known cause. V and J calls and clone size follow that table, whereas D and trimming were derived from the DNA. Within this sample are fewer than 850,000 clones, with about 96% of them counted one time only. The ten largest clonotypes hold less than 0.25% of the sample.

This TCR was recovered from a man aged 25 to 40 in good health. The chain joins TRBV7-6 to TRBJ2-7; 8 bases in between match TRBD2. Input material: naive CD8+ T cells sorted from blood. Sample cell subset or site, as interpreted from the label and publication: CD45RA+CCR7+. The CDR3 sequence is CASSPLSGSSEQYF. The DNA is TGTGCCAGCAGCCCATTAAGCGGGAGTTCGGAGCAGTACTTC.